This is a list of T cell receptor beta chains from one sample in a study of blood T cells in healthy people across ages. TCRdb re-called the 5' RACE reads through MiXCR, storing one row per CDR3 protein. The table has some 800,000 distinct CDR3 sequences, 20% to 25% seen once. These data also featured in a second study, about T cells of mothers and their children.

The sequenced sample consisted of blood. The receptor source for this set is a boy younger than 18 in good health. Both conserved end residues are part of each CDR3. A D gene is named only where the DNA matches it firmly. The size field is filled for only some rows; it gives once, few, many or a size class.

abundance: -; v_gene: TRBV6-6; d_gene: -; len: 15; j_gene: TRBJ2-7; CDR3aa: CASRSTGDKGYEQYF; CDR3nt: TGTGCCAGCAGATCGACCGGGGACAAAGGCTACGAGCAGTACTTC
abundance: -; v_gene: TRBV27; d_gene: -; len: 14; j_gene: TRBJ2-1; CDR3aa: CASRAGTLYNEQFF; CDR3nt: TGTGCCAGCAGAGCCGGGACACTGTACAATGAGCAGTTCTTC
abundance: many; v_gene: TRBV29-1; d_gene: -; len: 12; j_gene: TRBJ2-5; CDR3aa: CSVGGGEETQYF; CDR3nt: TGCAGCGTTGGGGGTGGGGAAGAGACCCAGTACTTC
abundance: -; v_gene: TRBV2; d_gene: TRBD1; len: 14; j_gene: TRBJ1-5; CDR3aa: CASSRDSGYRPQHF; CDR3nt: TGTGCCAGCAGTCGGGACAGCGGATATCGGCCCCAGCATTTT
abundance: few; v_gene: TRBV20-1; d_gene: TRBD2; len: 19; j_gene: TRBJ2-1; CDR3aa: CSARVQAGLAGGSYNEQFF; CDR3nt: TGCAGTGCTAGAGTACAGGCGGGACTAGCGGGAGGTTCCTACAATGAGCAGTTCTTC
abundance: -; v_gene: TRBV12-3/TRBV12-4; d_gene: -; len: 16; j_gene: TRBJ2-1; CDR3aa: CASILASGASYNEQFF; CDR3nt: TGTGCCAGCATCTTAGCCTCCGGGGCATCCTACAATGAGCAGTTCTTC
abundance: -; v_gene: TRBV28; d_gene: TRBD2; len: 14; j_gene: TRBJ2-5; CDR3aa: CASKAGGPQEAQYF; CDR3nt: TGTGCCAGCAAAGCGGGAGGGCCCCAAGAGGCCCAGTACTTC
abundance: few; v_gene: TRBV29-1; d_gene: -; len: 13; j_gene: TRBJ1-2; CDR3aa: CSVEDRGEYGYTF; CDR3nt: TGCAGCGTTGAAGACAGGGGAGAATATGGCTACACCTTC
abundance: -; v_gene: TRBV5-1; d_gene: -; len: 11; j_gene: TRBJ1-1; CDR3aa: CASSFSGKAFF; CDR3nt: TGCGCCAGCAGCTTTTCGGGGAAGGCTTTCTTT
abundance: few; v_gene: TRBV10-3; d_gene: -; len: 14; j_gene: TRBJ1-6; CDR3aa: CAISQGEDPSPLHF; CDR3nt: TGTGCCATCAGCCAAGGAGAAGACCCCTCACCCCTCCACTTT
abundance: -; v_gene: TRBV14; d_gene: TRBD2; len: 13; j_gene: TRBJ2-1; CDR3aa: CATSGLAGAEQFF; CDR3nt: TGTGCCACCAGTGGACTAGCGGGAGCGGAGCAGTTCTTC
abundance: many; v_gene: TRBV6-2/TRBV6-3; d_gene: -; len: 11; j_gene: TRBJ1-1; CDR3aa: CASSRGTEAFF; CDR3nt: TGTGCCAGCAGCCGAGGGACTGAAGCTTTCTTT
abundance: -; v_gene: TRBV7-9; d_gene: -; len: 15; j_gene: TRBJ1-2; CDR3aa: CASSLWTPFGGGYTF; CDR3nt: TGTGCCAGCAGCTTATGGACCCCATTCGGTGGGGGCTACACCTTC
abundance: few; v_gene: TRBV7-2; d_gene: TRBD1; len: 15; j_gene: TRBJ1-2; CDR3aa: CASNSIPGTGGGYTF; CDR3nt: TGTGCCAGCAACTCGATACCCGGGACAGGAGGAGGCTACACCTTC
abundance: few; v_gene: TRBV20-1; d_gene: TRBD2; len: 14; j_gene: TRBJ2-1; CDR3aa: CSARAGSGGNEQFF; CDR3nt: TGCAGTGCTAGAGCGGGGAGCGGGGGCAATGAGCAGTTCTTC
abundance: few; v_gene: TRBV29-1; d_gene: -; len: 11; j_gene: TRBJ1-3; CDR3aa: CSVFDKMTIYF; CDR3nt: TGCAGCGTGTTTGACAAGATGACCATATATTTT
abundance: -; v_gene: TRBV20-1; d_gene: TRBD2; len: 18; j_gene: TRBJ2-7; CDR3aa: CSAISPLNRDGLTSGGFF; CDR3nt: TGCAGTGCTATCTCCCCACTAAACAGGGACGGACTGACTAGCGGGGGATTCTTC
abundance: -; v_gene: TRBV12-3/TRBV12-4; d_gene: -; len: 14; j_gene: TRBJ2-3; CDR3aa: CASSLPRLTDTQYF; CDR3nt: TGTGCCAGCAGTTTACCCAGGCTCACAGATACGCAGTATTTT
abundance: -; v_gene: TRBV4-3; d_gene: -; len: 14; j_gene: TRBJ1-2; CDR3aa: CASSQDGTFYGYTF; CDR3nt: TGCGCCAGCAGCCAAGATGGGACATTCTATGGCTACACCTTC
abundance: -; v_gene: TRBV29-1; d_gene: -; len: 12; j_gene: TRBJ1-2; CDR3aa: CSVVTGGFGYTF; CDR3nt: TGCAGCGTGGTTACCGGGGGCTTCGGCTACACCTTC
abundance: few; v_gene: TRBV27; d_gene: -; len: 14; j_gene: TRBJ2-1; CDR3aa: CASSEASNPNEQFF; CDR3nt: TGTGCCAGCAGTGAGGCTAGCAATCCCAATGAGCAGTTCTTC
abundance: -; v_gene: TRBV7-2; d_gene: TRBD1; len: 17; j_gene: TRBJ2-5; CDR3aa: CASSRVSQGAQGETQYF; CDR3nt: TGTGCCAGCAGCCGGGTATCACAGGGGGCGCAGGGAGAGACCCAGTACTTC
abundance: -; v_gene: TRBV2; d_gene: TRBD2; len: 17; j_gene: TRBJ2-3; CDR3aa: CASSEAGGREATDTQYF; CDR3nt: TGTGCCAGCAGTGAAGCGGGGGGACGGGAGGCGACAGATACGCAGTATTTT
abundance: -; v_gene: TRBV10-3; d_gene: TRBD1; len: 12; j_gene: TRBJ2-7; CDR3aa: CAISPTGAEQYF; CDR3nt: TGTGCCATCAGCCCGACAGGGGCCGAGCAGTACTTC
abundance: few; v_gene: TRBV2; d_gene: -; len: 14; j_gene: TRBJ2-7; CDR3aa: CASRVPDTAYEQYF; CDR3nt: TGTGCCAGCAGGGTTCCCGATACAGCCTACGAGCAGTACTTC
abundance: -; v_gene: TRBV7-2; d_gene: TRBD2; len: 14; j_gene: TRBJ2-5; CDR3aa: CASSLLTGGETQYF; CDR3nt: TGTGCCAGCAGCCTACTTACGGGGGGGGAGACCCAGTACTTC
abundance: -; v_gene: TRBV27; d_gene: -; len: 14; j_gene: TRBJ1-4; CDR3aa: CASTHGGKDEKLFF; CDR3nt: TGTGCCAGCACCCACGGCGGGAAGGATGAAAAACTGTTTTTT
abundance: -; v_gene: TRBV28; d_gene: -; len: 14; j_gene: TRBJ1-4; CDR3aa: CASSFISAGEKLFF; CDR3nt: TGTGCCAGCAGTTTCATTTCGGCGGGTGAAAAACTGTTTTTT
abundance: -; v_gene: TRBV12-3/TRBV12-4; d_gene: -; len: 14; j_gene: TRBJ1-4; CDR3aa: CASSPDGGREKLFF; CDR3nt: TGTGCCAGCAGTCCAGATGGGGGTCGGGAAAAACTGTTTTTT
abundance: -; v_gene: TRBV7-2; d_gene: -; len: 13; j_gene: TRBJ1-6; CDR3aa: CASSLEHNSPLHF; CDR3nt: TGTGCCAGCAGCTTAGAACATAATTCGCCCCTCCACTTT
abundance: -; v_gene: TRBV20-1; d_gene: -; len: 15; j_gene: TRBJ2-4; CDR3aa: CSARDHGRGGDIQYF; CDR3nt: TGCAGTGCTAGAGATCACGGCAGGGGGGGAGACATTCAGTACTTC
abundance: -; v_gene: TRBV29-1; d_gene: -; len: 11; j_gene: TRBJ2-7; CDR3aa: CSVRMEYEQYF; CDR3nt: TGCAGCGTGCGCATGGAGTACGAGCAGTACTTC